This TCR beta chain was sequenced for a study of glioma-infiltrating T cells. The CDR3 runs to 14 residues. Germline V gene data show CDR1 as LGHDT and CDR2 as YNNKEL (reference sequence). As to this clonotype: What it recognizes is unknown. A junction end diverges from the germline sequence, so it may reflect a read error.

The study, taken as a whole, reports: Tissue-blood divergence was below expectation in non-neoplastic patients, above in gliomas.

Amplification of TCR alpha and beta CDR3 regions from RNA used iRepertoire nested multiplex PCR. Using its own MiXCR run on the multiplex PCR reads, TCRdb lists one record per CDR3 protein. The sample includes around 190,000 distinct CDR3 sequences, under 55% of them seen just once. The sample consisted of glioma tissue, nonneoplastic brain tissue, or PBMCs (not recorded which). This TCR derives from a human donor with low-grade glioma or glioblastoma, undergoing nonglioma brain surgery, or in good health (not recorded which). This chain connects TRBV3-1 to TRBJ2-7; D assignment may be TRBD1 or TRBD2 (5 bases each). The DNA of the CDR3 is TGTGCCAGCAGCCAACCACCGGGGCAAGACGAGCACTACTTC. Encoded protein: CASSQPPGQDEHYF.